A single count supports the clone carrying this T cell receptor (beta chain). These data originate in a study of blood T cell repertoires in COVID-19. On the study more broadly: Nucleic acid was either cDNA or gDNA, and it came from T cells, B-cell-depleted T cells, or PBMCs.

Libraries were prepared by immunoSEQ multiplex PCR; TCRdb keeps only in-frame clonotypes and omits some of them. The sample has 200,000 or so clones, 65% to 85% seen once; the top ten hold about 7.2%. The sample was PBMCs or T cells enriched from blood (not recorded which). The clonotype originates from a woman between 40 and 50 years old with acute COVID-19.

The CDR3 protein is CASSLVCGGCGYTF. CDR3 sequence (DNA): TGTGCCAGCAGCTTAGTATGTGGAGGGTGCGGCTACACCTTC. The V and J genes are TRBV11-3 and TRBJ1-2; D is unresolved. In germline, CDR1 is SGHNT, CDR2 YENEEA. The CDR3 extends over 14 amino acids. V was cut by 1 base and J by 8 bases, with 14 bases left in between.